These 30 T cell receptor beta chains were sequenced from one sample in a study of cytomegalovirus exposure and HLA in healthy donors. The PCR made use of 60 Vbeta and 13 Jbeta primers. Libraries were prepared by immunoSEQ multiplex PCR; TCRdb keeps only in-frame clonotypes and omits some of them. The sample contains fewer than 80,000 clones, 74% of which appear only once. The sequenced sample consisted of PBMCs. All receptors come from a woman in her fifties or sixties in good health and CMV-seropositive.

The V gene is TRBV19, the J gene TRBJ2-7; maybe TRBD1 (6 bases). The CDR3 is made up of 16 amino acids. V was clipped by 1 base and J by 7 bases, with 20 bases between them. Germline V lookup: CDR1 LNHDA, CDR2 SQIVND (reference sequence). The CDR3 spells CASSIGLGTTPNEQYF. CDR3 coding DNA: TGTGCCAGTAGTATAGGTCTCGGGACAACCCCTAATGAGCAGTACTTC.

The J gene is TRBJ2-5, the V gene TRBV4-1; D might be TRBD1 (5 bases). CDR1 is MGHRA, CDR2 YSYEKL, per germline. The CDR3 covers 13 residues. The ends were cut back, 1 base at V and 5 bases at J, with 8 bases in the middle. The CDR3 bases are TGCGCCAGCAGCCAAGCAGGGCTCGAGACCCAGTACTTC. It codes for CASSQAGLETQYF.

The rearrangement joins TRBV5-1 to TRBJ1-3; TRBD1 might be the D (6 bases). CDR1 and CDR2 (germline): SGHRS, YFSETQ. This CDR3 region has 15 residues. The V end was cut by 0 bases, the J end by 2 bases, with 9 bases between. The CDR3 is CASSLDAGAGNTIYF. The CDR3 nucleotides are TGCGCCAGCAGCTTGGACGCAGGGGCTGGAAACACCATATATTTT.

The chain couples TRBV15 to TRBJ1-5, with D tentatively TRBD1 (5 bases). CDR3 size: 16 residues. The germline V and J ends were trimmed by 0 bases and 9 bases, with 18 bases remaining between them. CDR1 is LNHNV and CDR2 is YYDKDF in the germline V gene (reference sequence). The CDR3 region is CATSRDGGTGGMPQHF. In DNA, the CDR3 is TGTGCCACCAGCAGAGATGGAGGGACTGGGGGAATGCCCCAGCATTTT. Full variable domain (outside the CDR3, taken from reference TRBV15 and TRBJ1-5): DAMVIQNPRYQVTQFGKPVTLSCSQTLNHNVMYWYQQKSSQAPKLLFHYYDKDFNNEADTPDNFQSRRPNTSFCFLDIRSPGLGDTAMYLCATSRDGGTGGMPQHFGDGTRLSIL.

This clone was found once. In nucleotides, the CDR3 is TGTGCCAGTAGTTCGCAGGGATCCTACGAGCAGTACTTC. Amino acids: CASSSQGSYEQYF. The V and J genes are TRBV19 and TRBJ2-7, with D tentatively TRBD1 (5 bases). Germline CDR1 LNHDA, CDR2 SQIVND (reference sequence). The CDR3 spans 13 residues. The V gene lost 5 bases and the J gene lost 1 base, with 9 bases spanning the gap.

The chain employs TRBV5-1 and TRBJ1-4; D not resolved. Trimming left V 0 bases short and J 4 bases short, with 10 bases between. Germline assignment: CDR1 SGHRS and CDR2 YFSETQ. There are 15 residues in the CDR3. This CDR3 is CASSLGPADNEKLFF. The CDR3 region has the DNA TGCGCCAGCAGCTTGGGGCCCGCGGATAATGAAAAACTGTTTTTT.

This clone was seen more than once but under ten times. This chain connects TRBV7-3 to TRBJ2-1, with TRBD1 as a possible D gene (5 bases). Trimming took off 5 bases at V and 1 base at J, with 12 bases between the two ends. Germline loops: CDR1 SGHTA, CDR2 FQGTGA. The CDR3 runs to 15 residues. The CDR3 here is CASSNQGMSYNEQFF. The CDR3 DNA reads as TGTGCCAGCAGCAACCAGGGAATGTCCTACAATGAGCAGTTCTTC. Using reference TRBV7-3 and TRBJ2-1 for the parts outside the CDR3, the full variable domain is GAGVSQTPSNKVTEKGKYVELRCDPISGHTALYWYRQSLGQGPEFLIYFQGTGAADDSGLPNDRFFAVRPEGSVSTLKIQRTERGDSAVYLCASSNQGMSYNEQFFGPGTRLTVL.

Worth noting for this clone: In the same sample, other DNA sequences code for this CDR3. The chain carries TRBV5-1 and TRBJ2-3, with D hard to call. CDR3 size: 12 residues. Germline values: CDR1 SGHRS, CDR2 YFSETQ. V was trimmed by 0 bases and J by 4 bases, leaving 3 bases between them. CDR3 bases: TGCGCCAGCAGCTTGGCTTCAGATACGCAGTATTTT. Translated, it gives CASSLASDTQYF.

The V call is TRBV27, the J call TRBJ2-2; D possibly corresponds to TRBD2 (6 bases). The V gene lost 2 bases and the J gene lost 5 bases, with 12 bases spanning the gap. The germline V gene encodes CDR1 MNHEY and CDR2 SMNVEV (reference sequence). This CDR3 region has 15 residues. The DNA for the CDR3 is TGTGCCAGCAGTTTAACTAGCCTTACAACCGGGGAGCTGTTTTTT. Translation: CASSLTSLTTGELFF.

The chain uses TRBV7-6 and TRBJ2-3; TRBD2 might be the D (7 bases). V lost 5 bases and J lost 2, with 11 bases in between. Germline CDR1 and CDR2: SGHVS and FNYEAQ. The CDR3 has 14 amino acids. As DNA, the CDR3 is TGTGCCAGCAGCAGGGGGGACTACACAGATACGCAGTATTTT. This gives the protein CASSRGDYTDTQYF.

V and J are TRBV7-9 and TRBJ2-1, with D maybe TRBD2 (6 bases). The germline gives CDR1 SEHNR, CDR2 FQNEAQ (reference sequence). The CDR3 runs to 14 residues. With 4 bases removed from V and 7 bases from J, the gap between germline ends came to 14 bases. CDR3 sequence: CASSSYRGWNEQFF. As DNA, the CDR3 is TGTGCCAGCAGCTCTTACCGGGGGTGGAATGAGCAGTTCTTC. Using reference TRBV7-9 and TRBJ2-1 for the parts outside the CDR3, the full variable domain is DTGVSQNPRHKITKRGQNVTFRCDPISEHNRLYWYRQTLGQGPEFLTYFQNEAQLEKSRLLSDRFSAERPKGSFSTLEIQRTEQGDSAMYLCASSSYRGWNEQFFGPGTRLTVL.

V gene TRBV10-3 combines with J gene TRBJ2-7; 8 bases fit TRBD1. Trimming took 4 bases from V and 4 from J; bases not matched to a gene: 6. The CDR3 consists of 14 residues. Germline CDR1 and CDR2: ENHRY and SYGVKD. The CDR3 DNA sequence: TGTGCCATCAGTGCACAGGGGGAACGGTACGAGCAGTACTTC. This gives the protein CAISAQGERYEQYF.

CDR3 sequence reads: CAWRRTSSPLHF. The CDR3 coding sequence is TGTGCCTGGAGAAGAACCAGTTCACCCCTCCACTTT. The chain has TRBV30 and TRBJ1-6, with D unclear. V lost 3 bases and J lost 9, with 9 bases in between. Per the germline V gene, CDR1 is GTSNPN and CDR2 is SVGIG (reference sequence). This CDR3 is 12 amino acids long. Using reference TRBV30 and TRBJ1-6 for the parts outside the CDR3, the full variable domain is SQTIHQWPATLVQPVGSPLSLECTVEGTSNPNLYWYRQAAGRGLQLLFYSVGIGQISSEVPQNLSASRPQDRQFILSSKKLLLSDSGFYLCAWRRTSSPLHFGNGTRLTVT.

The CDR3 DNA reads TGCAGTTACCGGACAGGGCCCGGAAACACCATATATTTT. Protein product: CSYRTGPGNTIYF. The rearrangement links TRBV29-1 to TRBJ1-3; 8 positions agree with TRBD1. CDR1 SQVTM and CDR2 ANQGSEA come from the germline V gene. CDR3 size: 13 residues.

This clone was picked up a small number of times. This rearrangement joins TRBV30 to TRBJ2-6; 9 bases are shared with TRBD1. CDR1 GTSNPN and CDR2 SVGIG come from the germline V gene (reference sequence). The CDR3 has 17 residues. J lost 0 bases, V lost 2 bases, and 5 bases had no gene match. The CDR3 DNA is TGTGCCTGGAGTCGGGGGACAGGGAGCTCTGGGGCCAACGTCCTGACTTTC. This sequence encodes CAWSRGTGSSGANVLTF.

This clone occurred a few times. CDR3 DNA: TGTGCCAGCAGCTTAGTGGGACAGGGCAGTTCGGGTGCTTTCTTT. Protein sequence: CASSLVGQGSSGAFF. The chain combines TRBV7-2 with TRBJ1-1; 9 bases align to TRBD1. The germline gives CDR1 SGHTA, CDR2 FQGNSA. The CDR3 totals 15 residues. The ends lost 1 base at V and 11 bases at J; junction bases unmatched: 11.

This sequence joins TRBV30 and TRBJ1-1, with 8 bases matching TRBD1. V lost 1 base to trimming and J lost 8 bases; unmatched junction nucleotides: 9. From germline, CDR1 is GTSNPN and CDR2 SVGIG (reference sequence). The CDR3 covers 14 residues. CDR3: CAWSAGTGLWEAFF. CDR3 nucleotides: TGTGCCTGGAGTGCCGGGACAGGCCTCTGGGAAGCTTTCTTT.

The V and J genes are TRBV5-1 and TRBJ2-1; 8 nucleotides align to TRBD2. Germline CDR1 and CDR2: SGHRS and YFSETQ. V gave up 4 bases and J gave up 7 bases; unmatched junction bases: 7. The CDR3 loop spans 14 amino acids. The CDR3: CASSGLAGGNEQFF. CDR3 DNA sequence: TGCGCCAGCAGCGGACTAGCCGGCGGGAATGAGCAGTTCTTC.

This clone was seen more than once but under ten times. The rearrangement joins TRBV18 to TRBJ1-2; D possibly corresponds to TRBD1 (6 bases). V lost 2 bases, J lost 4 bases, and 11 bases lay in between. This CDR3 comprises 14 residues. CDR1 and CDR2 (germline): KGHSH, LQKENI. The CDR3, as DNA: TGTGCCAGCTCACCAGCGGGGGCGTTCTATGGCTACACCTTC. Its translation: CASSPAGAFYGYTF.

The J gene is TRBJ2-7, the V gene TRBV27, with TRBD2 as a possible D gene (7 bases). Germline lookup yields CDR1 MNHEY and CDR2 SMNVEV (reference sequence). The ends were cut back, 2 bases at V and 4 bases at J, with 9 bases in the middle. This CDR3 is 13 amino acids long. In DNA, the CDR3 is TGTGCCAGCAGTTTAAGGGGGGGGTACGAGCAGTACTTC. Its protein product is CASSLRGGYEQYF.

The chain carries TRBV10-3 and TRBJ2-7, with TRBD1 as a possible D gene (6 bases). Germline assignment: CDR1 ENHRY and CDR2 SYGVKD. This CDR3 comprises 14 residues. Trimming cost V 4 bases and J 4 bases, with 14 bases left between them. The CDR3 nucleotides read TGTGCCATCAGTGGAGAGGGCAGGGGTTACGAGCAGTACTTC. The encoded protein is CAISGEGRGYEQYF.

The genes are TRBV5-1 and TRBJ1-1; the D gene is possibly TRBD1 (5 bases). V gave up 3 bases and J gave up 0 bases, with 15 bases separating them. CDR1 SGHRS and CDR2 YFSETQ come from the germline V gene. This CDR3 spans 16 amino acids. DNA of the CDR3: TGCGCCAGCAGCTGGGGGGAATTAAGGATGAACACTGAAGCTTTCTTT. It encodes CASSWGELRMNTEAFF.

This clone has just one count. The chain is built from TRBV11-2 and TRBJ2-5, with TRBD1 matching 7 bases. Unmatched junction bases numbered 9, after V lost 6 bases and J lost 2 bases. The CDR3 spans 15 residues. Germline V CDR1 and CDR2: SGHAT, FQNNGV. DNA for the CDR3: TGTGCCAGCAGACCCTTAGGGGGCCCTCAAGAGACCCAGTACTTC. Its translation is CASRPLGGPQETQYF. Full variable domain (remainder filled in from reference TRBV11-2 and TRBJ2-5): EAGVAQSPRYKIIEKRQSVAFWCNPISGHATLYWYQQILGQGPKLLIQFQNNGVVDDSQLPKDRFSAERLKGVDSTLKIQPAKLEDSAVYLCASRPLGGPQETQYFGPGTRLLVL.

This sequence joins TRBV2 and TRBJ2-5; 10 nucleotides line up with TRBD2. V was clipped by 6 bases and J by 5 bases; unmatched bases: 9. The CDR3 loop spans 15 amino acids. Germline loops: CDR1 SNHLY, CDR2 FYNNEI. The CDR3 reads CASRAGAGGLETQYF. As DNA, the CDR3 is TGTGCCAGCAGGGCGGGAGCGGGGGGGCTCGAGACCCAGTACTTC.

The genes are TRBV27 and TRBJ2-1; TRBD2 might be the D (6 bases). CDR1 MNHEY and CDR2 SMNVEV come from the germline V gene (reference sequence). Trimming removed 5 bases from V and 1 base from J, with 12 bases in between. The CDR3 is 15 residues long. The CDR3 nucleotides are TGTGCCAGCAGTCCCGCCGGGAGATCCTACAATGAGCAGTTCTTC. Translated, it gives CASSPAGRSYNEQFF.

This sequence joins TRBV18 and TRBJ1-1; D perhaps matches TRBD1 (6 bases). The germline V and J ends were trimmed by 4 bases and 2 bases, with 14 bases remaining between them. Germline V CDR1 and CDR2: KGHSH, LQKENI. This CDR3 contains 15 residues. This chain's CDR3 is CASSLGQLGNTEAFF. Written as DNA, the CDR3 is TGTGCCAGCTCACTAGGACAGCTCGGTAACACTGAAGCTTTCTTT.

The V gene is TRBV5-1, the J gene TRBJ2-3; D is unclear. Germline V CDR1 and CDR2: SGHRS, YFSETQ. This CDR3 has 12 amino acids. Trimming removed 2 bases at V and 2 bases at J, with 3 bases between. The CDR3 DNA follows: TGCGCCAGCAGCTTATACACAGATACGCAGTATTTT. Translating it yields CASSLYTDTQYF.

This clone was found once. The chain links TRBV5-1 to TRBJ2-7; TRBD2 agrees at 11 bases. The CDR3 length is 16 residues. Unmatched junction bases numbered 4, after V lost 0 bases and J lost 2 bases. Germline V gene sequence: CDR1 SGHRS, CDR2 YFSETQ. CDR3 sequence (DNA): TGCGCCAGCAGCTTGGCCCTGACTAGCGGGGCCTACGAGCAGTACTTC. Protein: CASSLALTSGAYEQYF.

This clone has only a few counts. The V call is TRBV19, the J call TRBJ2-7; TRBD2 matches 13 bases. Trimming removed 5 bases from V and 0 bases from J; junction bases left unmatched: 4. Germline CDR1 reads LNHDA; CDR2 reads SQIVND (reference sequence). This CDR3 has 16 residues. The CDR3 here is CASSGRTSGSSYEQYF. CDR3 in DNA: TGTGCCAGTAGTGGACGGACTAGCGGGAGCTCCTACGAGCAGTACTTC.

The chain is built from TRBV30 and TRBJ2-1; 7 nucleotides agree with TRBD1. CDR1 GTSNPN and CDR2 SVGIG come from the germline V gene (reference sequence). The CDR3 sequence is 12 residues long. The J segment lost 14 bases and the V segment lost 3 bases, leaving 10 bases of the junction unmatched. The DNA for the CDR3 is TGTGCCTGGAGGGGGCTTACAGGGGCGAAGTTCTTC. It codes for CAWRGLTGAKFF.